These 9 T cell receptor beta chains share one sample of origin, sequenced in a study of blood T cell repertoires in COVID-19. Method: immunoSEQ multiplex PCR; TCRdb's copy keeps in-frame clones and lacks some. Among about 180,000 clones listed, 81% were seen once. Sequencing used peripheral blood. The receptors stem from a woman of 80 years or more with COVID-19, enrolled during active disease.

This rearrangement joins TRBV4-1 to TRBJ1-6; maybe TRBD1 (6 bases). Germline V gene lookup returns CDR1 MGHRA and CDR2 YSYEKL. There are 15 residues in the CDR3. Trimming removed 0 bases from V and 8 bases from J, with 11 bases in between. CDR3 residues: CASSQDPGVDSPLHF. CDR3 bases: TGCGCCAGCAGCCAAGACCCAGGGGTTGATTCACCCCTCCACTTT.

This chain uses TRBV2 with TRBJ2-7; the match to TRBD1 covers 10 bases. The CDR3 is 15 amino acids. Per the germline V gene, CDR1 is SNHLY and CDR2 is FYNNEI. Losses at the gene ends were 4 bases for V and 7 bases for J; bases not matched to a gene: 10. This chain's CDR3 is CASSADRGRVGEQYF. The CDR3 nucleotides read TGTGCCAGCAGTGCCGACAGGGGGCGCGTGGGGGAGCAGTACTTC.

The gene calls are TRBV18 and TRBJ1-2; TRBD1 agrees at 7 bases. V was clipped by 3 bases and J by 6 bases; unmatched bases: 4. Germline V gene data show CDR1 as KGHSH and CDR2 as LQKENI. The CDR3 extends over 13 amino acids. Here the CDR3 reads CASSPTRGDGYTF. The CDR3 DNA sequence: TGTGCCAGCTCACCGACCAGGGGGGATGGCTACACCTTC.

V gene TRBV5-1 combines with J gene TRBJ2-3; maybe TRBD1 (5 bases). CDR1 is SGHRS and CDR2 is YFSETQ in the germline V gene. V lost 5 bases and J 1 base, leaving 14 bases between the germline ends. The CDR3 totals 15 residues. CDR3: CASSTGAPRTDTQYF. CDR3 nucleotide sequence: TGCGCCAGCAGTACTGGGGCCCCCCGCACAGATACGCAGTATTTT.

The rearrangement uses TRBV9 and TRBJ2-2, with D possibly TRBD2 on 5 matching bases. V lost 0 bases and J 4 bases, leaving 10 bases between the germline ends. The germline V gene has CDR1 SGDLS and CDR2 YYNGEE. This CDR3 spans 15 amino acids. The chain's CDR3 is CASSVGSSGTGELFF. CDR3 nucleotide sequence: TGTGCCAGCAGCGTAGGTTCCAGCGGCACCGGGGAGCTGTTTTTT.

The rearrangement uses TRBV5-1 and TRBJ1-2; D perhaps matches TRBD1 (6 bases). The germline gives CDR1 SGHRS, CDR2 YFSETQ. Trimming took 4 bases from V and 4 from J, leaving 17 bases between them. This CDR3 is 15 amino acids long. CDR3 nucleotide sequence: TGCGCCAGCAGCCCAGCGGGGACATCCTTCTATGGCTACACCTTC. It codes for CASSPAGTSFYGYTF.

CDR3 region: CASSLGGVSYEQYF. The CDR3 region has the DNA TGTGCCAGCAGCTTGGGTGGAGTCTCCTACGAGCAGTACTTC. The rearrangement uses TRBV5-4 and TRBJ2-7; the D is unclear. The V end was cut by 0 bases, the J end by 0 bases, with 7 bases between. This CDR3 region has 14 residues. Germline V gives CDR1 SGHNT, CDR2 YYREEE (reference sequence).

CDR3 in amino acids: CASRDSLTSGRHQFF. In DNA form, the CDR3 reads TGTGCCAGCAGGGATTCCCTGACTAGCGGGAGGCATCAGTTCTTC. The chain uses TRBV6-5 and TRBJ2-1, with TRBD2 matching 13 bases. With V trimmed by 6 bases and J by 13 bases, 12 bases remained unmatched. Germline-derived CDR1 and CDR2 are MNHEY and SVGAGI. This CDR3 comprises 15 residues.

With regard to this clone: Other DNA sequences in the same sample also yield this CDR3. The chain couples TRBV5-1 to TRBJ1-2; D not certain. The CDR3 has 12 residues. The germline V and J ends were trimmed by 4 bases and 7 bases, with 11 bases remaining between them. Germline V CDR1 and CDR2: SGHRS, YFSETQ. The chain's CDR3 is CASSPDRGGYTF. Written as DNA, the CDR3 is TGCGCCAGCAGCCCGGACCGGGGTGGCTACACCTTC.